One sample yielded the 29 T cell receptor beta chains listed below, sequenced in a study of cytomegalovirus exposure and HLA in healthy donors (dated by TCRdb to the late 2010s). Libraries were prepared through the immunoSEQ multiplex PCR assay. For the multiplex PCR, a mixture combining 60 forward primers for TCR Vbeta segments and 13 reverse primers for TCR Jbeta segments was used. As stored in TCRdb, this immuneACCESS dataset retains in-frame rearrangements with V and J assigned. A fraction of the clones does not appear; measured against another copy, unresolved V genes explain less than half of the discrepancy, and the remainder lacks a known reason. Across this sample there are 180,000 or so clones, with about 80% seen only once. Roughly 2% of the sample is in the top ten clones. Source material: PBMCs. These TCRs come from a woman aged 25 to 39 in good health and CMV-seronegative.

For the CDR3, the DNA is TGTGCCAGCAGTTACCGCGGGGGGGCCGAGGAGACCCAGTACTTC. This translates into CASSYRGGAEETQYF. This chain joins TRBV6-5 and TRBJ2-5; TRBD2 agrees at 9 bases. With V trimmed by 2 bases and J by 5 bases, 6 bases remained unmatched. CDR1 is MNHEY, CDR2 SVGAGI, per germline. This CDR3 spans 15 amino acids.

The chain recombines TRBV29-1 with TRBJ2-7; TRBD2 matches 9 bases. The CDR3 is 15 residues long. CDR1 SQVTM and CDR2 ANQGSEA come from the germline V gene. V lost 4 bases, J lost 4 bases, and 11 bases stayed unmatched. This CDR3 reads CSVVSLRGGAYEQYF. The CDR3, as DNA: TGCAGCGTTGTCTCCCTTCGCGGGGGGGCATACGAGCAGTACTTC.

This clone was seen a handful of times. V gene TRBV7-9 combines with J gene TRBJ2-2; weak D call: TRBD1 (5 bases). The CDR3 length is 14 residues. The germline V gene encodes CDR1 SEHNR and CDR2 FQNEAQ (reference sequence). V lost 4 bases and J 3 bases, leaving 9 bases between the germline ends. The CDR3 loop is CASSSTGHTGELFF. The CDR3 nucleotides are TGTGCCAGCAGCTCAACAGGCCACACCGGGGAGCTGTTTTTT. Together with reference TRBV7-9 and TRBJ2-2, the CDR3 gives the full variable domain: DTGVSQNPRHKITKRGQNVTFRCDPISEHNRLYWYRQTLGQGPEFLTYFQNEAQLEKSRLLSDRFSAERPKGSFSTLEIQRTEQGDSAMYLCASSSTGHTGELFFGEGSRLTVL.

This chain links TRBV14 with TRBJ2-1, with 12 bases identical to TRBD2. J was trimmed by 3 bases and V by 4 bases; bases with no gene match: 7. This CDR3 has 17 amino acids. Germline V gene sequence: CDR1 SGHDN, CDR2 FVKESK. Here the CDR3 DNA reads TGTGCCAGCAGCCCACGACTAGCGGGGGTTGTCTACAATGAGCAGTTCTTC. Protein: CASSPRLAGVVYNEQFF.

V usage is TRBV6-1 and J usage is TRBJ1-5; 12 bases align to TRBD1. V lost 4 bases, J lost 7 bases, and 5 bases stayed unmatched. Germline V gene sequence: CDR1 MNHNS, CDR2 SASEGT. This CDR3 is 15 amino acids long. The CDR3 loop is CASSAGTGGAQPQHF. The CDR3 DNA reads TGTGCCAGCAGTGCCGGGACAGGGGGCGCCCAGCCCCAGCATTTT.

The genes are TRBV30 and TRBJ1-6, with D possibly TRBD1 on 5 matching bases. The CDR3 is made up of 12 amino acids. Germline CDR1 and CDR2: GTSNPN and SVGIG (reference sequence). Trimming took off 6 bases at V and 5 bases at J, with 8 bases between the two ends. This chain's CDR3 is CACHRNNSPLHF. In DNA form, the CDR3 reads TGTGCCTGTCACAGGAATAATTCACCCCTCCACTTT.

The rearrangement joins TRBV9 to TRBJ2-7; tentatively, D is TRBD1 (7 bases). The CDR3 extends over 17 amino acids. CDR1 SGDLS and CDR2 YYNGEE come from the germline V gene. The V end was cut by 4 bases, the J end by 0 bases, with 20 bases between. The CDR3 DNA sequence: TGTGCCAGCAGCCCTAGCTGGGGGGACAGCAGCTCCTACGAGCAGTACTTC. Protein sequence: CASSPSWGDSSSYEQYF.

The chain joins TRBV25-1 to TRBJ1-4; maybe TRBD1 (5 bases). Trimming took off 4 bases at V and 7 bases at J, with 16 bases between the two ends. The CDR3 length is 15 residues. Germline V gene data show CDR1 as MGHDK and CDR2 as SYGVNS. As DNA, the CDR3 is TGTGCCAGCAGTGTGGGGGGAACGGGTAGTGAAAAACTGTTTTTT. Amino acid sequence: CASSVGGTGSEKLFF.

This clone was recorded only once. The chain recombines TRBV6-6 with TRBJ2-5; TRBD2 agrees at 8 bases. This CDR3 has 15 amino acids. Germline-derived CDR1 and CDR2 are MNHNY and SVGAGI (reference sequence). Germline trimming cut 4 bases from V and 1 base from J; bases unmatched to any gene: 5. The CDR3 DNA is TGTGCCAGCAGTTTCGGCGGGGGGAGCCAAGAGACCCAGTACTTC. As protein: CASSFGGGSQETQYF.

CDR3 nucleotide sequence: TGTGCCACCAAGCTCCCCCCCCCGGGACAGGGTCCCAATTCACCCCTCCACTTT. It codes for CATKLPPPGQGPNSPLHF. The J gene is TRBJ1-6, the V gene TRBV6-4; 9 bases are a match to TRBD1. The V segment lost 10 bases and the J segment 7 bases; nucleotides outside the gene matches: 20. Germline V lookup: CDR1 MRHNA, CDR2 SNTAGT. This CDR3 has 18 amino acids.

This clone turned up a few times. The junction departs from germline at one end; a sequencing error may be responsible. The CDR3 region is CASSVEFEGDREF. CDR3 DNA: TGTGCCAGCAGCGTAGAGTTCGAAGGGGACAGGGAGTTC. The chain employs TRBV9 and TRBJ1-2, with 9 bases fitting TRBD1. The germline gives CDR1 SGDLS, CDR2 YYNGEE. This CDR3 is 13 amino acids long. Based on the CDR3 plus reference TRBV9 and TRBJ1-2, the full variable domain is DSGVTQTPKHLITATGQRVTLRCSPRSGDLSVYWYQQSLDQGLQFLIQYYNGEERAKGNILERFSAQQFPDLHSELNLSSLELGDSALYFCASSVEFEGDREFGSGTRLTVV.

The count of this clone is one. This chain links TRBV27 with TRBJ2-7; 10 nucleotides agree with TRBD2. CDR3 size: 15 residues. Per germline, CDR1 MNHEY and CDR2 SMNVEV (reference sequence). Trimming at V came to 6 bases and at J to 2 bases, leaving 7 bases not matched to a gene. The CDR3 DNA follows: TGTGCCAGCAGGAACCCAGCGGGGGGGACCTACGAGCAGTACTTC. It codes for CASRNPAGGTYEQYF.

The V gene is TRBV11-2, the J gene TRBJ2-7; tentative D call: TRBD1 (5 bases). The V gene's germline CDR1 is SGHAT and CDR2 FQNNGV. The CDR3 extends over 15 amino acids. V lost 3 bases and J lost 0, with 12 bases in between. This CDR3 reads CASSLDTLSSYEQYF. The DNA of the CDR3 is TGTGCCAGCAGCTTGGACACCTTGAGCTCCTACGAGCAGTACTTC.

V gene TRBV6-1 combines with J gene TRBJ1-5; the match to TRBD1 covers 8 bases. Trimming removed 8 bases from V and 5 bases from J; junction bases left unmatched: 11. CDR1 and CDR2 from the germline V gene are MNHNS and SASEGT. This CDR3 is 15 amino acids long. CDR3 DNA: TGTGCCAGCTCATCGGCCCAACAGGGGGATCAGCCCCAGCATTTT. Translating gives CASSSAQQGDQPQHF.

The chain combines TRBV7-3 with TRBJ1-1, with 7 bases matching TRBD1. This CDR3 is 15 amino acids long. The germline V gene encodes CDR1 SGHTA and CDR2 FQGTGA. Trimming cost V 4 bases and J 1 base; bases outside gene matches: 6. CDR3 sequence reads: CASSSQGLTNTEAFF. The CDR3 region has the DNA TGTGCCAGCAGCTCACAGGGGCTAACGAACACTGAAGCTTTCTTT.

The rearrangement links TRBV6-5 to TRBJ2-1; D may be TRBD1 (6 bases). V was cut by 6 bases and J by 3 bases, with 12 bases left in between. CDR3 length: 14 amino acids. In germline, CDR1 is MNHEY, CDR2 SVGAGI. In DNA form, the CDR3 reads TGTGCCAGCAGGGACCGGGACAACTACAATGAGCAGTTCTTC. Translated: CASRDRDNYNEQFF.

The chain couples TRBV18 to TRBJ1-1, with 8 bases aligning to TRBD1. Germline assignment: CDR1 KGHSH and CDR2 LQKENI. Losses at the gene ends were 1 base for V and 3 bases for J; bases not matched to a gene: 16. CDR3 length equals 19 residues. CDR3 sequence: CASSPHPVGDRLGDTEAFF. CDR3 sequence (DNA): TGTGCCAGCTCACCACACCCCGTTGGGGACAGGTTAGGGGACACTGAAGCTTTCTTT.

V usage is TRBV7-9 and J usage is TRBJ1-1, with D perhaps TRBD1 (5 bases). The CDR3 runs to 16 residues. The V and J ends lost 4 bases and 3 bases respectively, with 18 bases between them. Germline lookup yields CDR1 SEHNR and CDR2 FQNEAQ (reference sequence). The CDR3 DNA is TGTGCCAGCAGCTCCACCAGGCGGGGCTCCTACACTGAAGCTTTCTTT. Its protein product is CASSSTRRGSYTEAFF.

The CDR3, as DNA: TGTGCCAGCAGCTTGGGGGGGGGACAGGGAGTGGAGCAGTACTTC. Translating gives CASSLGGGQGVEQYF. The chain combines TRBV5-6 with TRBJ2-7, with 9 bases identical to TRBD1. Trimming at V came to 0 bases and at J to 7 bases, leaving 8 bases not matched to a gene. This CDR3 comprises 15 residues. Per the germline V gene, CDR1 is SGHDT and CDR2 is YYEEEE.

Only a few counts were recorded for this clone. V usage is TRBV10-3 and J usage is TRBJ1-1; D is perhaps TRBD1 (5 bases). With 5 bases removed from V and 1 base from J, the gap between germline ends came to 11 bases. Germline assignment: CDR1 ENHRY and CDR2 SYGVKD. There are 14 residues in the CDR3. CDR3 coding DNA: TGTGCCATCAGTCTCCAGGACAAGAACACTGAAGCTTTCTTT. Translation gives CAISLQDKNTEAFF.

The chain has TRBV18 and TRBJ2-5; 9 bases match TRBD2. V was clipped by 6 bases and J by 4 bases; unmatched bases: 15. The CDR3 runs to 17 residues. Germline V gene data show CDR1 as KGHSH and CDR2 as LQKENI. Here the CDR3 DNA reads TGTGCCAGCTCCGCCCTAGGGGCGGGGGGGCTCGGAGAGACCCAGTACTTC. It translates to CASSALGAGGLGETQYF.

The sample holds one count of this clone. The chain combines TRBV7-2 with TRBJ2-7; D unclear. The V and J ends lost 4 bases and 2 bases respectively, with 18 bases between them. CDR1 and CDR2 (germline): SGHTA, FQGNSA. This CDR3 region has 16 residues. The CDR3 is CASSSNYLPTTYEQYF. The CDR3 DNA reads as TGTGCCAGCAGCTCAAACTACCTCCCCACAACCTACGAGCAGTACTTC.

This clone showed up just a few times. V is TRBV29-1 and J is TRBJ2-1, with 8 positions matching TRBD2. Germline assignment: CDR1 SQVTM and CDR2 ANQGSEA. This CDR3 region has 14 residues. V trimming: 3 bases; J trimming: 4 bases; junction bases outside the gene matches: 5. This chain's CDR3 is CSVDWVAGYNEQFF. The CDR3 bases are TGCAGCGTTGATTGGGTAGCGGGGTACAATGAGCAGTTCTTC.

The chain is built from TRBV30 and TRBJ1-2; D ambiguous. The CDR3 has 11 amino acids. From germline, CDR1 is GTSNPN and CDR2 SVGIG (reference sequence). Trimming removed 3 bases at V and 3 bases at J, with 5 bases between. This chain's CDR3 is CAWSEDYGYTF. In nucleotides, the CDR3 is TGTGCCTGGAGCGAGGACTATGGCTACACCTTC. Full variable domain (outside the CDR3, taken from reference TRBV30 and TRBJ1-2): SQTIHQWPATLVQPVGSPLSLECTVEGTSNPNLYWYRQAAGRGLQLLFYSVGIGQISSEVPQNLSASRPQDRQFILSSKKLLLSDSGFYLCAWSEDYGYTFGSGTRLTVV.

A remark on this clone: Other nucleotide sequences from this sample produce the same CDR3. CDR3 bases: TGTGCCAGCAGCCCGAGGGTGAACACTGAAGCTTTCTTT. It specifies CASSPRVNTEAFF. The chain couples TRBV7-9 to TRBJ1-1; D is ambiguous. The CDR3 is 13 amino acids. With 5 bases removed from V and 0 bases from J, the gap between germline ends came to 7 bases. Germline V gene sequence: CDR1 SEHNR, CDR2 FQNEAQ (reference sequence).

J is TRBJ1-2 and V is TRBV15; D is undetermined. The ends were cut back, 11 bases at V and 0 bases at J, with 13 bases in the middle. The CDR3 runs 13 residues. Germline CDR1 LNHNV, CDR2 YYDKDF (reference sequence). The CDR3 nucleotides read TGTGCCGTCACGTCAACAGCTAACTATGGCTACACCTTC. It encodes CAVTSTANYGYTF.

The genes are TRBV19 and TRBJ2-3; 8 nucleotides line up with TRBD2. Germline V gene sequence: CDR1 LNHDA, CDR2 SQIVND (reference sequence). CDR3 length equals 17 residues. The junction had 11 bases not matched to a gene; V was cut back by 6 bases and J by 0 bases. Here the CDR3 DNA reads TGTGCCAGTAGCGAATGGGGCGGGGGGCCTAGCACAGATACGCAGTATTTT. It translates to CASSEWGGGPSTDTQYF.

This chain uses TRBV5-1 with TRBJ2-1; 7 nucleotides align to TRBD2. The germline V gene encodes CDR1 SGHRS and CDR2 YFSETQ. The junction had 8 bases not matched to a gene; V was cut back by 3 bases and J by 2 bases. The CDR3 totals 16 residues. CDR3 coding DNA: TGCGCCAGCAGCTCGGAGGGGACTAAGCCCTACAATGAGCAGTTCTTC. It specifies CASSSEGTKPYNEQFF.

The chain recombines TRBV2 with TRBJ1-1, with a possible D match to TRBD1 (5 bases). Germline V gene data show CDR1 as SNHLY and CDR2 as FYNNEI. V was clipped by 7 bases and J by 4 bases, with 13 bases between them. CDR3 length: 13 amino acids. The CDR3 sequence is CASIDTGFTEAFF. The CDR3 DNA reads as TGTGCCAGCATAGACACAGGATTCACTGAAGCTTTCTTT.